This TCR beta chain was identified during a study of molecular identifiers for immune sequencing clone quantification. Overall study context: Replicates split RNA from approximately 20,000 or 100,000 naive CD8 cells five ways, and the researchers sequenced four portions.

Trimming pared 4 bases from V and 7 bases from J, leaving 19 bases between. This CDR3 spans 16 amino acids. The V gene's germline CDR1 is WSHSY and CDR2 SAAADI. Using its own MiXCR run on the PCR reads, TCRdb lists one record per CDR3 protein. This table has around 300,000 distinct CDR3 sequences, roughly a quarter appearing once. From around 20,000 to 1,000,000 sorted cells, naive CD8 libraries were generated with 10%, 30% or 50% RNA. The sorting of naive CD8 T cells used the CD8+CD4-CCR7+CD45RA+ phenotype. V usage is TRBV10-2 and J usage is TRBJ1-4; D call uncertain. Sequencing was done on a sample of naive CD8+ T cells from blood, with Jurkat cell RNA spiked in. Subset meaning: FACS-sorted CD8+CD4-CCR7+CD45RA+ naive T cells. This TCR derives from a human donor in good health. Some libraries in this study had Jurkat cell RNA spiked in. DNA of the CDR3: TGCGCCAGCAGTGTGTCGACGCCGGGTTTGGGTGAAAAACTGTTTTTT. It encodes CASSVSTPGLGEKLFF.